Listed below are T cell receptor beta chains from one sample, sequenced in a study of T cell responses to AZD1222 COVID-19 vaccine. This table comes from immunoSEQ multiplex PCR, and its TCRdb copy is limited to in-frame clones, with some not included. The sample has over 95,000 clones, more than 85% seen once. Sequenced material: peripheral blood, taken on day 0 of AZD1222 vaccination. These receptors all come from an adult in good health. CDR3s include the opening cysteine and the closing phenylalanine or tryptophan. A D gene is named only where the DNA matches it firmly. Clone size, where shown, is once, few, many, or a class for clones that have expanded.

j_gene	abundance	d_gene	v_gene	CDR3aa	CDR3nt
TRBJ1-1	-	TRBD1	TRBV7-2	CASSLVDRGNTEAFF	TGTGCCAGCAGCTTAGTGGACAGGGGGAACACTGAAGCTTTCTTT
TRBJ1-1	-	-	TRBV6-1	CASSEGTLLDTEAFF	TGTGCCAGCAGTGAAGGAACCCTTTTGGACACTGAAGCTTTCTTT
TRBJ1-2	-	TRBD1	TRBV24-1	CATSDPDKTGSFGYTF	TGTGCCACCAGTGATCCAGATAAGACAGGGTCATTTGGCTACACCTTC
TRBJ2-5	-	TRBD2	TRBV6-6	CASSSPGLQETQYF	TGTGCCAGCAGTTCTCCGGGACTACAAGAGACCCAGTACTTC
TRBJ2-3	-	TRBD2	TRBV3-1/TRBV3-2	CASSRYSGPRDTQYF	TGTGCCAGCAGCCGGTATAGCGGGCCCCGCGATACGCAGTATTTT
TRBJ1-6	-	-	TRBV12-3/TRBV12-4	CASSFSTNSPLHF	TGTGCCAGCAGTTTTAGTACCAATTCACCCCTCCACTTT
TRBJ1-5	-	TRBD1	TRBV5-6	CASSPSQGGYSNQPQHF	TGTGCCAGCAGCCCCTCACAGGGGGGATATAGCAATCAGCCCCAGCATTTT
TRBJ2-2	-	TRBD1	TRBV5-1	CASNTLGGQAGELFF	TGCGCCAGCAACACCCTAGGGGGACAGGCCGGGGAGCTGTTTTTT
TRBJ1-5	few	-	TRBV6-2/TRBV6-3	CASSYGQGSPQHF	TGTGCCAGCAGTTACGGTCAGGGGAGCCCCCAGCATTTT
TRBJ1-3	-	-	TRBV19	CASSPGAGGNTIYF	TGTGCCAGTAGCCCCGGGGCAGGGGGAAACACCATATATTTT
TRBJ1-2	-	-	TRBV12-3/TRBV12-4	CASRGNGYTF	TGTGCCAGCAGAGGGAATGGCTACACCTTC
TRBJ2-1	-	-	TRBV5-1	CASNTGRAGRANEQFF	TGCGCCAGCAACACTGGACGGGCCGGTAGGGCCAATGAGCAGTTCTTC
TRBJ2-3	-	-	TRBV6-2/TRBV6-3	CASSALGGADTQYF	TGTGCCAGCAGTGCCTTGGGCGGGGCAGATACGCAGTATTTT
TRBJ2-6	-	-	TRBV13	CASSSGTGTSGANVLTF	TGTGCCAGCAGCTCCGGGACGGGTACCTCTGGGGCCAACGTCCTGACTTTC
TRBJ2-1	-	-	TRBV7-6	CASSLGRAYNEQFF	TGTGCCAGCAGCTTAGGGAGGGCCTACAATGAGCAGTTCTTC
TRBJ2-1	-	TRBD2	TRBV4-2	CASSPSAGGSTYEQFF	TGTGCCAGCAGCCCCTCAGCGGGGGGCAGTACCTATGAGCAGTTCTTC
TRBJ2-3	-	-	TRBV7-3	CASSLIGGAEVSTQYF	TGTGCCAGCAGCTTAATTGGTGGCGCAGAGGTTTCTACGCAGTATTTT
TRBJ1-5	-	-	TRBV19	CASNYLVLSNQPQHF	TGTGCCAGTAACTATCTCGTGCTTAGCAATCAGCCCCAGCATTTT
TRBJ1-1	-	TRBD1	TRBV10-3	CAIGTGTGWTEAFF	TGTGCCATCGGTACCGGGACAGGGTGGACTGAAGCTTTCTTT
TRBJ2-1	once	TRBD2	TRBV9	CASSSRSGGMNNEQFF	TGTGCCAGCAGCTCTCGTAGCGGGGGGATGAACAATGAGCAGTTCTTC
TRBJ2-1	-	-	TRBV7-3	CASSLIPADYNEQFF	TGTGCCAGCAGCTTAATTCCTGCGGACTACAATGAGCAGTTCTTC
TRBJ1-3	once	TRBD1	TRBV4-3	CASSQGTGAGNTIYF	TGCGCCAGCAGCCAGGGGACAGGGGCTGGAAACACCATATATTTT
TRBJ1-6	-	-	TRBV7-6	CASSLADYSPLHF	TGTGCCAGCAGCTTAGCCGATTATTCACCCCTCCACTTT
TRBJ2-7	-	TRBD1	TRBV7-2	CASSSTGTGWEQYF	TGTGCCAGCAGCTCCACCGGGACAGGCTGGGAGCAGTACTTC
TRBJ2-2	-	TRBD1	TRBV18	CASSQVTGPTGELFF	TGTGCCAGCTCACAAGTGACAGGGCCCACCGGGGAGCTGTTTTTT
TRBJ1-5	few	-	TRBV7-2	CASSYSGTLSNQPQHF	TGTGCCAGCAGTTATTCAGGGACCCTTAGCAATCAGCCCCAGCATTTT
TRBJ1-1	-	-	TRBV5-1	CASSLSSGEAFF	TGCGCCAGCAGCTTGAGCAGCGGGGAAGCTTTCTTT
TRBJ1-1	-	TRBD1	TRBV5-6	CASSQQGARAFF	TGTGCCAGCAGCCAGCAGGGGGCGCGAGCTTTCTTT
TRBJ2-3	-	-	TRBV11-1	CASSSPNTDTQYF	TGTGCCAGCAGCTCTCCTAACACAGATACGCAGTATTTT
TRBJ1-1	-	-	TRBV19	CASSMPGMNTEAFF	TGTGCCAGTAGTATGCCGGGAATGAACACTGAAGCTTTCTTT
TRBJ1-1	once	TRBD1	TRBV4-2	CASRWTGMTEAFF	TGTGCCAGCAGGTGGACAGGGATGACTGAAGCTTTCTTT
TRBJ1-4	-	TRBD1	TRBV5-4	CASSRRGQGATNEKLFF	TGTGCCAGCAGCCGTAGAGGACAGGGAGCAACTAATGAAAAACTGTTTTTT
TRBJ1-3	-	-	TRBV6-2/TRBV6-3	CASSYSRGLAGNTIYF	TGTGCCAGCAGTTACTCGCGGGGACTCGCGGGAAACACCATATATTTT
TRBJ2-2	-	-	TRBV7-7	CASSSISVLPGHTNTGELFF	TGTGCTAGCAGCTCGATTAGCGTTTTACCGGGACATACGAACACCGGGGAGCTGTTTTTT
TRBJ2-5	-	-	TRBV6-5	CASSTSSGETQYF	TGTGCCAGCAGCACTAGTTCGGGAGAGACCCAGTACTTC
TRBJ1-5	-	-	TRBV28	CASRDSLNQPQHF	TGTGCCAGCAGGGACAGCCTTAATCAGCCCCAGCATTTT
TRBJ2-7	once	TRBD2	TRBV19	CASSISGGRNEQYF	TGTGCCAGTAGTATCAGCGGGGGGAGGAACGAGCAGTACTTC
TRBJ1-2	-	-	TRBV5-6	CASSLSTGQGYGYTF	TGTGCCAGCAGCTTGAGTACGGGGCAGGGCTATGGCTACACCTTC
TRBJ2-7	-	TRBD2	TRBV19	CASSASGPYEQYF	TGTGCCAGTAGTGCTAGCGGCCCCTACGAGCAGTACTTC
TRBJ1-1	-	-	TRBV7-3	CASSSQGYTEAFF	TGTGCCAGCAGCTCGCAGGGATACACTGAAGCTTTCTTT
TRBJ1-5	-	-	TRBV12-3/TRBV12-4	CASRTSGNQPQHF	TGTGCCAGCAGGACGAGCGGCAATCAGCCCCAGCATTTT
TRBJ1-1	-	-	TRBV18	CASSPQGGEAFF	TGTGCCAGCTCACCACAGGGAGGGGAAGCTTTCTTT
TRBJ1-1	-	-	TRBV9	CASSVAPNRPANTEAFF	TGTGCCAGCAGCGTAGCCCCGAACAGGCCAGCAAACACTGAAGCTTTCTTT
TRBJ1-1	-	-	TRBV5-1	CASSINRLTRDTEAFF	TGCGCCAGCAGCATCAACAGGCTAACAAGGGACACTGAAGCTTTCTTT
TRBJ1-6	-	-	TRBV18	CASSHMTFNNSPLHF	TGTGCCAGCTCCCATATGACCTTCAATAATTCACCCCTCCACTTT
TRBJ1-6	-	-	TRBV9	CASNRRKRSTGDSPLHF	TGTGCCAGCAATCGTCGAAAGAGGTCGACTGGGGATTCACCCCTCCACTTT
TRBJ2-6	-	-	TRBV5-6	CASSLGTYTNVLTF	TGTGCCAGCAGCTTGGGTACCTACACCAACGTCCTGACTTTC
TRBJ1-1	-	TRBD1	TRBV12-3/TRBV12-4	CASSPTGATEAFF	TGTGCCAGCAGTCCGACAGGGGCAACTGAAGCTTTCTTT
TRBJ2-3	-	TRBD2	TRBV4-1	CASSQGLGLNTDTQYF	TGCGCCAGCAGCCAAGGTTTGGGACTAAACACAGATACGCAGTATTTT
TRBJ1-4	few	-	TRBV7-3	CASSSGPNEKLFF	TGTGCCAGCAGCTCAGGACCTAATGAAAAACTGTTTTTT
TRBJ1-5	-	TRBD1	TRBV6-2/TRBV6-3	CASSYGTGYQPQHF	TGTGCCAGCAGTTACGGGACAGGGTATCAGCCCCAGCATTTT
TRBJ2-7	-	TRBD1	TRBV7-9	CASSTRKRQGYPLTQQYF	TGTGCCAGCAGCACCCGAAAACGACAGGGATACCCCCTAACCCAGCAGTACTTC
TRBJ1-6	-	-	TRBV19	CASSLWTGDSPLHF	TGTGCCAGTAGTCTCTGGACGGGTGATTCACCCCTCCACTTT
TRBJ1-1	once	TRBD1	TRBV7-2	CASRRQGAYTEAFF	TGTGCCAGCAGAAGACAGGGGGCATACACTGAAGCTTTCTTT
TRBJ1-5	-	TRBD1	TRBV7-2	CASSSQGAPNQPQHF	TGTGCCAGCAGCTCACAGGGGGCTCCCAATCAGCCCCAGCATTTT